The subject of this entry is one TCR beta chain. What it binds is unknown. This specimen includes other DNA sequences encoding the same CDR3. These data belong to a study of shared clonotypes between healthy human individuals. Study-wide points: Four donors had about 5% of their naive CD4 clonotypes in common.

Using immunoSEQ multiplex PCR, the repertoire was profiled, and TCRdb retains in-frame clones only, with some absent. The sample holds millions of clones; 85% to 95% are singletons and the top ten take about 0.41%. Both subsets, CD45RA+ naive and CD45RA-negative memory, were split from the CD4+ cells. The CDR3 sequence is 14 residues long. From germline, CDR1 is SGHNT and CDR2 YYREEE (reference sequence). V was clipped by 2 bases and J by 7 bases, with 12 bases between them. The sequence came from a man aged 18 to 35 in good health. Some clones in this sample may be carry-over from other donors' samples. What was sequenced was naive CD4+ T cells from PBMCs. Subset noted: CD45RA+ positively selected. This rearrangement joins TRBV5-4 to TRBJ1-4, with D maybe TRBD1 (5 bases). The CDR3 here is CASSLRQGGEKLFF. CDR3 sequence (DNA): TGTGCCAGCAGCTTACGGCAGGGCGGTGAAAAACTGTTTTTT.